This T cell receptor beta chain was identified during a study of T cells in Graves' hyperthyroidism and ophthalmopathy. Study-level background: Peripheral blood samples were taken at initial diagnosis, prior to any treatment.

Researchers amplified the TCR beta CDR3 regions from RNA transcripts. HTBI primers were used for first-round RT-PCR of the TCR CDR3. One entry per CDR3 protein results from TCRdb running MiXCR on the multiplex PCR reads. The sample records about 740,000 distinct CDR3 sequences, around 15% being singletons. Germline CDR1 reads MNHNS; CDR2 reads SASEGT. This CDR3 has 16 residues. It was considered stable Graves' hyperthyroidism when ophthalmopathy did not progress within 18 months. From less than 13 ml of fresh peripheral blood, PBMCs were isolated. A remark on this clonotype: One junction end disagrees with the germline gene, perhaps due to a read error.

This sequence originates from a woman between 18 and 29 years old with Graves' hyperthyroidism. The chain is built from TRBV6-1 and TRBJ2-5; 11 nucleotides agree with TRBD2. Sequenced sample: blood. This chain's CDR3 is CATSELAGEGQETQYF. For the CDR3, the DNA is TGTGCCACCAGTGAACTAGCGGGAGAGGGGCAAGAGACCCAGTACTTC.